This TCR beta chain derives from a study of blood T cell repertoires in COVID-19. Overall study: Sample material is recorded as cDNA or gDNA derived from T cells, B-cell-depleted T cells, or PBMCs.

This clone was observed at least ten times. Profiling relied on immunoSEQ multiplex PCR, and the TCRdb table lists in-frame clones only, not all of them. Of fewer than 250,000 clones in the sample, roughly 83% were seen once. The specimen sequenced was PBMCs or T cells enriched from blood (not recorded which). This TCR was recovered from a woman in her twenties or thirties who had recovered from COVID-19.

The CDR3 DNA sequence: TGCAGCGTTGCCCAGGTAGCTGAAGCTTTCTTT. This translates into CSVAQVAEAFF. The chain employs TRBV29-1 and TRBJ1-1, with D unresolved. The CDR3 contains 11 residues. Germline assignment: CDR1 SQVTM and CDR2 ANQGSEA. Trimming shortened V by 4 bases and J by 6 bases, and 9 bases separated the two germline ends. The full variable domain, completed using reference TRBV29-1 and TRBJ1-1, is SAVISQKPSRDICQRGTSLTIQCQVDSQVTMMFWYRQQPGQSLTLIATANQGSEATYESGFVIDKFPISRPNLTFSTLTVSNMSPEDSSIYLCSVAQVAEAFFGQGTRLTVV.